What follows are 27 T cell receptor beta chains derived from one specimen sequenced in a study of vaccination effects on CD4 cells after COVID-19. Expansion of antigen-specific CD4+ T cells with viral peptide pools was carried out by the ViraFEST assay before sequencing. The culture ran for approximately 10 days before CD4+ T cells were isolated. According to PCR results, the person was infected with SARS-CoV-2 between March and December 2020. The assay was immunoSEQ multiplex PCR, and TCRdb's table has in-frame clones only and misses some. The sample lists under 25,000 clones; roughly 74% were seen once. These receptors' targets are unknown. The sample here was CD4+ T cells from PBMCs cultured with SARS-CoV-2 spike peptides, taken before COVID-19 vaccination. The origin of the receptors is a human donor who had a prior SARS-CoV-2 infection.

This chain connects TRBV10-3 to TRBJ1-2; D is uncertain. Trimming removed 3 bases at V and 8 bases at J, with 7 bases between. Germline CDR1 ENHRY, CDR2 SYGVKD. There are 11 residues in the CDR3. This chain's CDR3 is CAISDVRGYTF. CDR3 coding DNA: TGTGCCATCAGTGATGTGAGGGGCTACACCTTC.

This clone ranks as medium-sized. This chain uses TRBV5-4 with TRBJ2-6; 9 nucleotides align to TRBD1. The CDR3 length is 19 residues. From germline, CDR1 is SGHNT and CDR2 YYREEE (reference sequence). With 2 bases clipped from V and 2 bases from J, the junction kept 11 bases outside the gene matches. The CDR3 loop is CASSFNRDRVFTGANVLTF. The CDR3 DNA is TGTGCCAGCAGCTTTAACCGGGACAGGGTTTTTACTGGGGCCAACGTCCTGACTTTC.

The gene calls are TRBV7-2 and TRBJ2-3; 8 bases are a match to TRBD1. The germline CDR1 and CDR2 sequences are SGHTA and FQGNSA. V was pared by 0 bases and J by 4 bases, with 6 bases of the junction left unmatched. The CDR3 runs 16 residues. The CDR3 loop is CASSLARRTGPDTQYF. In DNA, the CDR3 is TGTGCCAGCAGCTTAGCTCGGCGGACAGGGCCAGATACGCAGTATTTT.

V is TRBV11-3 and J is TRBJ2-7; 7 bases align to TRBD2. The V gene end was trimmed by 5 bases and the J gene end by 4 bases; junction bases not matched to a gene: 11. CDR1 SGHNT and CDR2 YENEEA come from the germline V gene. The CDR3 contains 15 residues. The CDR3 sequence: CASSQHELALYEQYF. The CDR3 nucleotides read TGTGCCAGCAGCCAGCATGAACTAGCGTTGTACGAGCAGTACTTC. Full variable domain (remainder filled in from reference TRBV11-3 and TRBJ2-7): EAGVVQSPRYKIIEKKQPVAFWCNPISGHNTLYWYLQNLGQGPELLIRYENEEAVDDSQLPKDRFSAERLKGVDSTLKIQPAELGDSAVYLCASSQHELALYEQYFGPGTRLTVT.

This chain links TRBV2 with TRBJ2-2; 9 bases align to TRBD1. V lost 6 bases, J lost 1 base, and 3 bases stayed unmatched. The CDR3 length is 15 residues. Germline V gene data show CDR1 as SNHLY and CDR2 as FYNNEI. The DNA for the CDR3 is TGTGCCAGCAGAGGGGACAGGGAGAACACCGGGGAGCTGTTTTTT. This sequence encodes CASRGDRENTGELFF.

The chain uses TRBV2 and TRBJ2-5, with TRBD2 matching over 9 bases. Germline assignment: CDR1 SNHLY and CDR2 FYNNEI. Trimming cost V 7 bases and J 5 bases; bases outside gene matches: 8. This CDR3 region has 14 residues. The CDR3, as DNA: TGTGCCAGCACAGGGACTAGCCGGGAGGAGACCCAGTACTTC. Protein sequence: CASTGTSREETQYF.

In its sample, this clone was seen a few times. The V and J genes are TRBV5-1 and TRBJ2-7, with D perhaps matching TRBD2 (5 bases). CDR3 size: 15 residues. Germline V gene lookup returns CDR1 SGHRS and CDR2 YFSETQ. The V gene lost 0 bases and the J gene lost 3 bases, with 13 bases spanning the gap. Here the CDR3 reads CASSLATGWNYEQYF. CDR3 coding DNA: TGCGCCAGCAGCTTGGCCACGGGATGGAACTACGAGCAGTACTTC.

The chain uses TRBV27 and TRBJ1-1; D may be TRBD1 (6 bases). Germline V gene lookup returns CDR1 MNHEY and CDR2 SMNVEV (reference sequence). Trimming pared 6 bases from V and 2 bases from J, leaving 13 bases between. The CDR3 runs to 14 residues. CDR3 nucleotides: TGTGCCAGCAGCCTCGGGACACCCAACACTGAAGCTTTCTTT. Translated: CASSLGTPNTEAFF.

The CDR3 is CACIKAGATNTGELFF. CDR3 sequence (DNA): TGTGCCTGCATCAAGGCGGGGGCCACGAACACCGGGGAGCTGTTTTTT. This chain uses TRBV30 with TRBJ2-2, with D possibly being TRBD2 (7 bases). The germline V gene has CDR1 GTSNPN and CDR2 SVGIG (reference sequence). The V end was cut by 6 bases, the J end by 0 bases, with 17 bases between. The CDR3 loop spans 16 amino acids.

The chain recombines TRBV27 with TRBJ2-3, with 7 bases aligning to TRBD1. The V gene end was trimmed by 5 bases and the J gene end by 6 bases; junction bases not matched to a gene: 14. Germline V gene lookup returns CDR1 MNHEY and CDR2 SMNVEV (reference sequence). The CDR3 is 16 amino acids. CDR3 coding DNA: TGTGCCAGCAGTCCCCAGGGACAGCCTCAGGGGGATACGCAGTATTTT. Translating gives CASSPQGQPQGDTQYF.

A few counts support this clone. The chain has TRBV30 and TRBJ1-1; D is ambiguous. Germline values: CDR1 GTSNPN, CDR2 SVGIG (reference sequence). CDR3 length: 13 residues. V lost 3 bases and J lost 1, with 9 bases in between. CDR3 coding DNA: TGTGCCTGGAGCTTCTCTTGGAACACTGAAGCTTTCTTT. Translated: CAWSFSWNTEAFF.

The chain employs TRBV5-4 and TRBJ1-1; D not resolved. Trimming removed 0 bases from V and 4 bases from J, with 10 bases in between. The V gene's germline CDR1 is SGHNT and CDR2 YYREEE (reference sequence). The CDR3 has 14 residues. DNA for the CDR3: TGTGCCAGCAGCTTGGCGGGCTCCTCCACTGAAGCTTTCTTT. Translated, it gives CASSLAGSSTEAFF.

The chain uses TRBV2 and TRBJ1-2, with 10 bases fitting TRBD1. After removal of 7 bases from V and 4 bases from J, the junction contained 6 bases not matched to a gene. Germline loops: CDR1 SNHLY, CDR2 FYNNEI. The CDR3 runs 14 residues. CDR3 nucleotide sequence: TGTGCCAGCACGATAGGGACAGGGGTCTATGGCTACACCTTC. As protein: CASTIGTGVYGYTF.

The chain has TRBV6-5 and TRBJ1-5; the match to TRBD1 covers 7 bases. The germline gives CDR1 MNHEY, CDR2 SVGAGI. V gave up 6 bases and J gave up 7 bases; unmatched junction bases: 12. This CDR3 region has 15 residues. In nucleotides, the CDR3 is TGTGCCAGCAGCACCGGCGCAGGGGGTGGGCAGCCCCAGCATTTT. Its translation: CASSTGAGGGQPQHF.

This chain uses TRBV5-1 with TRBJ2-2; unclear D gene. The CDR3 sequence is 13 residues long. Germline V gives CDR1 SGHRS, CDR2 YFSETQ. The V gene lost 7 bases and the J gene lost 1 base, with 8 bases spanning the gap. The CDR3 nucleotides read TGCGCCAGCCGCCAGGAGAACACCGGGGAGCTGTTTTTT. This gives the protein CASRQENTGELFF.

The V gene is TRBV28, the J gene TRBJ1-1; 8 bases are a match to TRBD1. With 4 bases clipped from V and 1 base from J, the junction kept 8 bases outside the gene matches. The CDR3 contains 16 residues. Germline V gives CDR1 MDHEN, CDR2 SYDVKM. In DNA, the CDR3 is TGTGCCAGCAGTTCACCAGGGGGCTATAGGAACACTGAAGCTTTCTTT. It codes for CASSSPGGYRNTEAFF.

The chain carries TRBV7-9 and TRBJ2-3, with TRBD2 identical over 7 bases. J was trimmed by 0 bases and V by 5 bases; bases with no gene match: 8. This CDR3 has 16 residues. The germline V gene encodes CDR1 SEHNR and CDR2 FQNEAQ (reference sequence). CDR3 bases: TGTGCCAGCAGCCCCAGATCGCGGGAGAGCACAGATACGCAGTATTTT. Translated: CASSPRSRESTDTQYF. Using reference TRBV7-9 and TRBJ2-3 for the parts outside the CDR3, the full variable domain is DTGVSQNPRHKITKRGQNVTFRCDPISEHNRLYWYRQTLGQGPEFLTYFQNEAQLEKSRLLSDRFSAERPKGSFSTLEIQRTEQGDSAMYLCASSPRSRESTDTQYFGPGTRLTVL.

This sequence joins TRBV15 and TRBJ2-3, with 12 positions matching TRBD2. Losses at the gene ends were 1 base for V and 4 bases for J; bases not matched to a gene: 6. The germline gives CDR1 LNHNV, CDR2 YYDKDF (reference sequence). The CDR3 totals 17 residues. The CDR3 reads CATSRVLAGGSADTQYF. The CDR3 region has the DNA TGTGCCACCAGCAGAGTCCTAGCGGGAGGGTCAGCAGATACGCAGTATTTT.

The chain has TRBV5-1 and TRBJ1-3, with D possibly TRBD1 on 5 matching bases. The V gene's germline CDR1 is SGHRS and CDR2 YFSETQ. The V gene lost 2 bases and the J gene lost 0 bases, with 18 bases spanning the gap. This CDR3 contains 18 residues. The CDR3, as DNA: TGCGCCAGCAGCTTAGGTTTTTGGGGACGGACCTCTGGAAACACCATATATTTT. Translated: CASSLGFWGRTSGNTIYF.

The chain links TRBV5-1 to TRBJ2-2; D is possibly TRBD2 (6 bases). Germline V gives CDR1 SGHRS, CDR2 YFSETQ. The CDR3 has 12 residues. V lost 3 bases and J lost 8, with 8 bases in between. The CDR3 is CASSWRVGELFF. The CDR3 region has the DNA TGCGCCAGCAGCTGGAGGGTAGGGGAGCTGTTTTTT. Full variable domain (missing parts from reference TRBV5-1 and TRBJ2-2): KAGVTQTPRYLIKTRGQQVTLSCSPISGHRSVSWYQQTPGQGLQFLFEYFSETQRNKGNFPGRFSGRQFSNSRSEMNVSTLELGDSALYLCASSWRVGELFFGEGSRLTVL.

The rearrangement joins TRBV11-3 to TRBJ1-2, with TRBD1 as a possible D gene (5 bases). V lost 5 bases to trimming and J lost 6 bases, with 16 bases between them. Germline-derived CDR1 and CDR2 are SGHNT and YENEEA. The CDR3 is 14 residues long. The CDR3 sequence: CASSPGLRRDGYTF. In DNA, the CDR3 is TGTGCCAGCAGCCCGGGACTGAGGAGGGATGGCTACACCTTC.

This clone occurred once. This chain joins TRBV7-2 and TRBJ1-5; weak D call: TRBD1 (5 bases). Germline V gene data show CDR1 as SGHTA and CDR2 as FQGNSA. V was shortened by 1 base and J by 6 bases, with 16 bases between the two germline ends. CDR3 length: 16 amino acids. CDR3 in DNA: TGTGCCAGCAGCTTAGTTTATTCGGGGGTCGCTCAGCCCCAGCATTTT. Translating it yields CASSLVYSGVAQPQHF.

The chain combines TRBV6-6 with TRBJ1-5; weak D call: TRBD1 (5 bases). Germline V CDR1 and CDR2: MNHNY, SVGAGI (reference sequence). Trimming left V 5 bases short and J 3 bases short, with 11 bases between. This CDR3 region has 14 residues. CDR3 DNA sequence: TGTGCCAGCAGTCGGGACGGGCACAATCAGCCCCAGCATTTT. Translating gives CASSRDGHNQPQHF.

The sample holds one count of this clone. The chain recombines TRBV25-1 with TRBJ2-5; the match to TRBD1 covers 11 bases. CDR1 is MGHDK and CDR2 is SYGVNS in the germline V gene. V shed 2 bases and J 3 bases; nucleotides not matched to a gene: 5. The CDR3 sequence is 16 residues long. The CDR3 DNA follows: TGTGCCAGCAGTGAACGGGGACAGGGGGAGGAAGAGACCCAGTACTTC. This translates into CASSERGQGEEETQYF.

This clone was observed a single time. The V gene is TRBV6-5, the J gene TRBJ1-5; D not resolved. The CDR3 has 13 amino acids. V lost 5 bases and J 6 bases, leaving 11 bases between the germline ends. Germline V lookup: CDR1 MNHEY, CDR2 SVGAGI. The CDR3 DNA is TGTGCCAGCAGTACAGTAGGTGGTCAGCCCCAGCATTTT. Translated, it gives CASSTVGGQPQHF.

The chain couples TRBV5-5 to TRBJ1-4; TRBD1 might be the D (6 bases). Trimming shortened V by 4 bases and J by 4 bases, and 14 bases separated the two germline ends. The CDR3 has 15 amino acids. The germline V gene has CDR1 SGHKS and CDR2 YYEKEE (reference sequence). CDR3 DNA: TGTGCCAGCAGCCGAGAAGGACAGCTTAATGAAAAACTGTTTTTT. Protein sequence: CASSREGQLNEKLFF.

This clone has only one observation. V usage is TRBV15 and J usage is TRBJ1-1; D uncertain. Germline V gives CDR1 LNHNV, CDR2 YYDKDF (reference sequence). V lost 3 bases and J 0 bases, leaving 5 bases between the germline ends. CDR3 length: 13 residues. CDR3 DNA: TGTGCCACCAGCAGGGCGGTGAACACTGAAGCTTTCTTT. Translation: CATSRAVNTEAFF.